This TCR beta chain was sequenced in a study of control samples from healthy donors and cancer patients. The method was immunoSEQ multiplex PCR; TCRdb's version includes in-frame clones alone and lacks a portion of them. The sample has more than 95,000 clones, roughly 90% seen once. The receptor comes from a man aged 18 to 30 in good health. Sample: blood.

CDR3 protein: CASSERQGRTEAFF. The CDR3 DNA sequence: TGTGCCAGCAGTGAGCGACAGGGGAGGACTGAAGCTTTCTTT. This chain uses TRBV25-1 with TRBJ1-1; 8 bases line up with TRBD1. Per germline, CDR1 MGHDK and CDR2 SYGVNS. The J segment lost 5 bases and the V segment lost 3 bases, leaving 5 bases of the junction unmatched. The CDR3 length is 14 residues.